Following are 6 T cell receptor beta chains from one sample sequenced in a study of T cells after yellow fever vaccination. TCRdb reanalysed the 5' RACE reads using MiXCR and keeps one entry per CDR3 protein. The sample records some 600,000 distinct CDR3 sequences, less than 20% being singletons. Sequenced here: PBMCs, sampled roughly 5 days after the first yellow fever vaccination. The receptors stem from a man aged 18 to 30 who received the YFV17D yellow fever vaccine.

The chain carries TRBV20-1 and TRBJ1-2; 9 nucleotides align to TRBD1. This CDR3 is built from 14 residues. The J segment lost 4 bases and the V segment lost 4 bases, leaving 7 bases of the junction unmatched. From germline, CDR1 is DFQATT and CDR2 SNEGSKA (reference sequence). Here the CDR3 DNA reads TGCAGTGCTAAGGGACAGGGCGAACTCTATGGCTACACCTTC. This encodes CSAKGQGELYGYTF.

There are a few counts of this clonotype. This sequence joins TRBV10-1 and TRBJ1-2; D is unresolved. The germline V and J ends were trimmed by 2 bases and 2 bases, with 6 bases remaining between them. The germline CDR1 and CDR2 sequences are WNHNN and SYGVQD (reference sequence). CDR3 length: 13 residues. CDR3 coding DNA: TGCGCCAGCAGTGAGCGGTTCAACTATGGCTACACCTTC. Translating gives CASSERFNYGYTF.

This chain connects TRBV7-9 to TRBJ1-1; D possibly corresponds to TRBD1 (6 bases). The V gene lost 5 bases and the J gene lost 4 bases, with 17 bases spanning the gap. This CDR3 spans 15 amino acids. Germline CDR1 and CDR2: SEHNR and FQNEAQ (reference sequence). The CDR3 protein is CASSLGGRGGTEAFF. CDR3 coding DNA: TGTGCCAGCAGCCTGGGGGGGCGCGGGGGCACTGAAGCTTTCTTT.

This clonotype was counted only a few times. The chain is built from TRBV12-3 or TRBV12-4 and TRBJ2-1; D ambiguous. The CDR3 covers 12 residues. V lost 6 bases to trimming and J lost 7 bases, with 10 bases between them. CDR3 amino acids: CASRLQTNEQFF. CDR3 nucleotides: TGTGCCAGCAGACTCCAGACTAATGAGCAGTTCTTC.

This clonotype came up a few times. The J gene is TRBJ1-6, the V gene TRBV6-2 or TRBV6-3; TRBD1 is a possible D gene (6 bases). Per germline, CDR1 MNHEY and CDR2 SVGEGT. The CDR3 extends over 12 amino acids. Trimming pared 7 bases from V and 13 bases from J, leaving 14 bases between. The CDR3 protein is CASTLGQGPLHF. In DNA form, the CDR3 reads TGTGCCAGCACCCTGGGGCAGGGGCCCCTCCACTTT.

The rearrangement links TRBV5-4 to TRBJ1-6; TRBD1 is a possible D gene (6 bases). The V gene's germline CDR1 is SGHNT and CDR2 YYREEE (reference sequence). Trimming pared 2 bases from V and 8 bases from J, leaving 11 bases between. The CDR3 consists of 14 residues. The CDR3: CASSFRGGDSPLHF. The CDR3 DNA is TGTGCCAGCAGCTTCAGGGGTGGGGATTCACCCCTCCACTTT.